These 20 T cell receptor beta chains share one sample of origin, sequenced in a study of blood T cells in healthy people across ages. With a J-beta primer mix and a sample-barcoded 5' primer, a second PCR ran about 7 to 12 cycles. TCRdb recomputed calls from the 5' RACE reads with MiXCR, one row per CDR3 protein. The table includes 750,000 to 950,000 distinct CDR3 sequences, 25% to 30% detected once. This sample also appeared in a second study, on T cells of mothers and their children.

The sample consisted of blood. These receptor sequences come from a boy between 10 and 17 years old in good health.

The V call is TRBV20-1, the J call TRBJ2-1; D may match TRBD1 or TRBD2 (6 bases each). This CDR3 has 13 amino acids. Germline assignment: CDR1 DFQATT and CDR2 SNEGSKA (reference sequence). V lost 0 bases and J lost 7, with 10 bases in between. The chain's CDR3 is CSARDRGGNEQFF. The CDR3 nucleotides are TGCAGTGCTAGAGATAGAGGGGGGAATGAGCAGTTCTTC.

The chain carries TRBV15 and TRBJ2-3; unclear D gene. With 0 bases removed from V and 1 base from J, the gap between germline ends came to 11 bases. The CDR3 runs 16 residues. The germline CDR1 and CDR2 sequences are LNHNV and YYDKDF (reference sequence). In DNA, the CDR3 is TGTGCCACCAGCAGAGATCTAGACCCGCGCACAGATACGCAGTATTTT. Protein product: CATSRDLDPRTDTQYF.

This sequence joins TRBV10-3 and TRBJ2-5; 7 bases agree with TRBD1. This CDR3 comprises 15 residues. Unmatched junction bases numbered 13, after V lost 7 bases and J lost 5 bases. CDR1 is ENHRY and CDR2 is SYGVKD in the germline V gene. CDR3 bases: TGTGCCATCAAGGACAGGCCAGGTAGAGAGGAGACCCAGTACTTC. This codes for CAIKDRPGREETQYF.

As regards this clonotype: Germline and junction disagree at one end, which may indicate a read error. J is TRBJ2-1 and V is TRBV5-1; weak D call: TRBD2 (6 bases). The CDR3 is made up of 12 amino acids. Germline values: CDR1 SGHRS, CDR2 YFSETQ. CDR3 protein: CASSLEGYEQFF. The CDR3 region has the DNA TGTGCCAGCAGTTTGGAGGGTTATGAGCAGTTCTTC.

This clonotype was detected a few times. This chain uses TRBV10-3 with TRBJ1-5, with a tentative D call TRBD1 (6 bases). Trimming stripped 0 bases from V and 9 bases from J, with 12 bases between. Per the germline V gene, CDR1 is ENHRY and CDR2 is SYGVKD. This CDR3 region has 14 residues. The CDR3 DNA reads as TGTGCCATCAGTGAGTCGGGGGCGTCCAGGCCCCAGCATTTT. Amino acids: CAISESGASRPQHF.

The rearrangement links TRBV6-5 to TRBJ1-5; D remains ambiguous. Trimming pared 8 bases from V and 6 bases from J, leaving 5 bases between. Germline V gives CDR1 MNHEY, CDR2 SVGAGI. The CDR3 totals 10 residues. The CDR3 region has the DNA TGTGCCAGCCAGATTCAGCCCCAGCATTTT. Encoded protein: CASQIQPQHF.

The chain employs TRBV12-3 or TRBV12-4 and TRBJ2-1; unclear D gene. This CDR3 has 13 amino acids. V dropped 2 bases and J dropped 8 bases, with 10 bases sitting between them. As DNA, the CDR3 is TGTGCCAGCAGTTTACGTCTATTGGATGAGCAGTTCTTC. It specifies CASSLRLLDEQFF.

This clonotype was found a few times. The chain uses TRBV2 and TRBJ1-2; unclear D gene. Trimming stripped 4 bases from V and 0 bases from J, with 12 bases between. The CDR3 is 15 residues long. Germline CDR1 reads SNHLY; CDR2 reads FYNNEI. The CDR3 region has the DNA TGTGCCAGCAGTGGACGGGAGGCGGCTAACTATGGCTACACCTTC. Amino acid sequence: CASSGREAANYGYTF.

The chain combines TRBV7-9 with TRBJ1-4, with 9 bases lining up with TRBD1. The V gene's germline CDR1 is SEHNR and CDR2 FQNEAQ (reference sequence). The CDR3 is 16 residues long. V dropped 5 bases and J dropped 8; count of bases not matched to a gene: 12. CDR3 sequence reads: CASSITTGGPGEKLFF. The DNA of the CDR3 is TGTGCCAGCAGCATAACCACAGGGGGCCCGGGGGAAAAACTGTTTTTT.

This clonotype was found a few times. Its ends do not fully match the called genes, so a read error is possible. The rearrangement uses TRBV5-6 and TRBJ2-7; tentatively, D is TRBD2 (6 bases). The germline V gene encodes CDR1 SGHDT and CDR2 YYEEEE. The length of the CDR3 is 12 residues. The chain's CDR3 is CASSLERGPGSF. The DNA for the CDR3 is TGTGCCAGCAGCCTGGAAAGGGGCCCCGGGAGCTTC.

V and J are TRBV11-2 and TRBJ2-3; D gene ambiguous. The V gene lost 4 bases and the J gene lost 6 bases, with 11 bases spanning the gap. This CDR3 comprises 13 residues. From germline, CDR1 is SGHAT and CDR2 FQNNGV. The CDR3 sequence: CASSSRWADTQYF. The CDR3 bases are TGTGCCAGCAGCTCCCGCTGGGCGGATACGCAGTATTTT.

A word on this clonotype: At one end the junction does not follow the germline gene, possibly because of a read error. The chain uses TRBV3-1 and TRBJ1-3; D is undetermined. CDR1 is LGHDT, CDR2 YNNKEL, per germline (reference sequence). The CDR3 covers 14 residues. The CDR3 sequence: CASSVGRIGSTIYF. The CDR3 DNA reads as TGTGCCAGCAGCGTAGGACGCATTGGAAGCACCATATATTTT.

The chain links TRBV7-9 to TRBJ1-2; the D is unclear. The germline CDR1 and CDR2 sequences are SEHNR and FQNEAQ (reference sequence). This CDR3 is built from 14 residues. Trimming cost V 5 bases and J 7 bases, with 17 bases left between them. The CDR3 spells CASSRPVALSGYTF. In DNA form, the CDR3 reads TGTGCCAGCAGCCGCCCGGTCGCCCTCAGTGGCTACACCTTC.

Regarding this clonotype: The junction and the germline gene differ at one end; a read error may be behind it. The gene calls are TRBV5-1 and TRBJ2-1; no clear D. Germline CDR1 and CDR2: SGHRS and YFSETQ. This CDR3 contains 16 residues. The CDR3 DNA is TGCGCCAGCAGCTTGACCCCCTTTGAATCCTACAATGAGCAGCTCTTC. It is translated as CASSLTPFESYNEQLF. Looking up the rest from reference TRBV5-1 and TRBJ2-1 gives the full variable domain: KAGVTQTPRYLIKTRGQQVTLSCSPISGHRSVSWYQQTPGQGLQFLFEYFSETQRNKGNFPGRFSGRQFSNSRSEMNVSTLELGDSALYLCASSLTPFESYNEQLFGPGTRLTVL.

This rearrangement joins TRBV7-9 to TRBJ1-5, with a weak D call TRBD1 (6 bases). Germline values: CDR1 SEHNR, CDR2 FQNEAQ (reference sequence). Deletions cut 5 bases from V and 1 base from J, with 12 bases between. This CDR3 comprises 15 residues. The CDR3 DNA reads as TGTGCCAGCAGCCGAGGCAGGGGAAGCAATCAGCCCCAGCATTTT. It is translated as CASSRGRGSNQPQHF.

This clonotype was counted a few times. V usage is TRBV25-1 and J usage is TRBJ2-1; 7 nucleotides align to TRBD1. The germline CDR1 and CDR2 sequences are MGHDK and SYGVNS. The CDR3 is 13 amino acids. V was clipped by 7 bases and J by 3 bases; unmatched bases: 3. CDR3 sequence: CASNRDSYNEQFF. The CDR3, as DNA: TGTGCCAGCAACCGGGACAGCTACAATGAGCAGTTCTTC.

The V call is TRBV18, the J call TRBJ2-7; the D is unclear. The CDR3 spans 14 residues. V lost 4 bases, J lost 4 bases, and 14 bases lay in between. The germline V gene encodes CDR1 KGHSH and CDR2 LQKENI. The CDR3 is CASSHPTKSYEQYF. The CDR3 region has the DNA TGTGCCAGCTCACATCCGACAAAATCATACGAGCAGTACTTC.

This clonotype has just a few counts. The chain has TRBV20-1 and TRBJ2-1, with TRBD1 matching 7 bases. The V gene end was trimmed by 4 bases and the J gene end by 9 bases; junction bases not matched to a gene: 12. The CDR3 is made up of 14 amino acids. Looked up from germline, CDR1 is DFQATT and CDR2 is SNEGSKA (reference sequence). The DNA of the CDR3 is TGCAGTGCTACAGACAGGGTGGGGGCTTTTGAGCAGTTCTTC. Its protein is CSATDRVGAFEQFF.

This clonotype was picked up a small number of times. This chain links TRBV12-3 or TRBV12-4 with TRBJ2-5; D is possibly TRBD1 or TRBD2 (6 bases each). The germline V and J ends were trimmed by 2 bases and 11 bases, with 21 bases remaining between them. The length of the CDR3 is 15 residues. CDR3 sequence reads: CASSLRGAAKREQYF. The CDR3 region has the DNA TGTGCCAGCAGTTTAAGGGGGGCAGCCAAAAGGGAGCAGTACTTC.

The rearrangement joins TRBV10-1 to TRBJ2-7; TRBD1 aligns across 8 bases. J lost 5 bases, V lost 6 bases, and 9 bases had no gene match. The CDR3 runs 14 residues. CDR1 and CDR2 (germline): WNHNN, SYGVQD (reference sequence). The CDR3 coding sequence is TGCGCCAGCAGCGCCGCGGACAGGGTAAACGAGCAGTACTTC. Residues: CASSAADRVNEQYF.